The 3 T cell receptor beta chains presented below share a single source sample, sequenced in a study of spatial heterogeneity in lung cancer (dated by TCRdb to between 2018 and 2020). In light of the paper, this sample's time point label describes: sample taken at primary tumor resection. For TCR sequencing, whole RNA was extracted from tumor and nontumor lung tissue, or from cryopreserved PBMC samples, and no cell sorting was done. Libraries were constructed by 5' RACE. Data came from a NextSeq 500. TCRdb reran the public reads through fastp at Q25 and MiXCR, keeping productive beta chains. Rows are combined by CDR3 protein, so each entry shows the most common genes and DNA. Present in this sample are fewer than 15,000 distinct CDR3 sequences, around 4% of which were seen just once. The ten most abundant clones make up 45% of the sample. The sequencing here drew on PBMCs, taken at surgery. The receptors stem from a male donor with early-stage non-small cell lung cancer.

At least ten counts were recorded for this clonotype. This beta chain is off target for a library built for alpha chains, so its abundance means little. The chain recombines TRBV19 with TRBJ2-7; a weak D match, TRBD1 (7 bases). V was pared by 5 bases and J by 0 bases, with 14 bases between. CDR1 is LNHDA, CDR2 SQIVND, per germline (reference sequence). The length of the CDR3 is 15 residues. This CDR3 reads CASSPRGQHSYEQYF. The CDR3 bases are TGTGCCAGTAGTCCGCGGGGACAGCACTCCTACGAGCAGTACTTC. The whole variable domain, filled in from reference TRBV19 and TRBJ2-7, reads DGGITQSPKYLFRKEGQNVTLSCEQNLNHDAMYWYRQDPGQGLRLIYYSQIVNDFQKGDIAEGYSVSREKKESFPLTVTSAQKNPTAFYLCASSPRGQHSYEQYFGPGTRLTVT.

This clonotype was seen repeatedly, ten times or more. This beta chain slipped into a library made for alpha chains as a stray read, so its size is not meaningful. V is TRBV14 and J is TRBJ2-3; 8 bases match TRBD2. Trimming took 10 bases from V and 1 from J; bases not matched to a gene: 4. This CDR3 region has 13 residues. From germline, CDR1 is SGHDN and CDR2 FVKESK. CDR3 sequence (DNA): TGTGCCACCAAAGCGGGAGGCACAGATACGCAGTATTTT. It specifies CATKAGGTDTQYF.

This clonotype was seen ten or more times. A library made for alpha chains picked up this beta chain off target, so its size means little. The rearrangement joins TRBV27 to TRBJ1-6; D remains unclear. V was trimmed by 1 base and J by 11 bases, leaving 12 bases between them. The length of the CDR3 is 14 residues. CDR1 and CDR2 from the germline V gene are MNHEY and SMNVEV (reference sequence). CDR3 region: CASSLLGAATPLHF. DNA for the CDR3: TGTGCCAGCAGTTTATTGGGTGCCGCGACACCCCTCCACTTT.